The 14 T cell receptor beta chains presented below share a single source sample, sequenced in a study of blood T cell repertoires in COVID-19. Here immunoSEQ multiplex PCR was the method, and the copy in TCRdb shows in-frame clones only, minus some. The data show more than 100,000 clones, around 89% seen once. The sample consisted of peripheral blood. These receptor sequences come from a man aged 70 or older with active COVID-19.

Here the CDR3 reads CASSRTGQTQETQYF. The CDR3 DNA follows: TGCGCCAGCAGCAGGACTGGACAGACCCAAGAGACCCAGTACTTC. V and J are TRBV5-1 and TRBJ2-5; tentatively, D is TRBD1 (6 bases). V lost 4 bases and J 1 base, leaving 14 bases between the germline ends. CDR1 is SGHRS and CDR2 is YFSETQ in the germline V gene. The CDR3 has 15 residues.

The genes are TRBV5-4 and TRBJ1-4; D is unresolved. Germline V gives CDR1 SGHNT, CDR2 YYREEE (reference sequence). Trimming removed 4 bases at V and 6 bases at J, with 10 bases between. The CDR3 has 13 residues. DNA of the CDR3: TGTGCCAGCAGCCTAGGTGTAGATGAAAAACTGTTTTTT. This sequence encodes CASSLGVDEKLFF.

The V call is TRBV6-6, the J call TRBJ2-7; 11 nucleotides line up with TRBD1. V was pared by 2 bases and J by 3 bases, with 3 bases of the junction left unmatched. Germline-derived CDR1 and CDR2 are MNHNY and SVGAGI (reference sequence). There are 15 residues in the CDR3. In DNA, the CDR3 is TGTGCCAGCAGTTACCCGGACAGGGGGCTCTACGAGCAGTACTTC. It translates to CASSYPDRGLYEQYF.

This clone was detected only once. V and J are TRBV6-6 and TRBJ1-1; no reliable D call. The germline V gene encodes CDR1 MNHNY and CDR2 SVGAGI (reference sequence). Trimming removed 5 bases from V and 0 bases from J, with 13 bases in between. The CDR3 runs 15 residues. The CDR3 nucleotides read TGTGCCAGCAGTCCCAGATCCCAGGTGAACACTGAAGCTTTCTTT. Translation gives CASSPRSQVNTEAFF.

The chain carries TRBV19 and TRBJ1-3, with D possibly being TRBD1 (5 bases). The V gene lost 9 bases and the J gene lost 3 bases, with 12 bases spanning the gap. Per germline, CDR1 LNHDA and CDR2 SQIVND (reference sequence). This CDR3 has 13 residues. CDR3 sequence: CARIGHVGNTIYF. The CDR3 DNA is TGTGCCAGGATAGGACATGTTGGAAACACCATATATTTT.

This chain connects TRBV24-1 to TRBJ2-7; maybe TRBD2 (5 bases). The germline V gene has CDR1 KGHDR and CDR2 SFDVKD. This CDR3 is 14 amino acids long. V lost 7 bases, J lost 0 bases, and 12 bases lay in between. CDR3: CATSQTGSSYEQYF. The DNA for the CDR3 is TGTGCCACCAGCCAGACGGGGAGCTCCTACGAGCAGTACTTC.

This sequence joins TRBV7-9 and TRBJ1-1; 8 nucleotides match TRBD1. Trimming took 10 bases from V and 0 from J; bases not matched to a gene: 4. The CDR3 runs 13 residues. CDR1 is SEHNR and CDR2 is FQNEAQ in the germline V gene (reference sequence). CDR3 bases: TGTGCCACTACGACAGGGGTGAACACTGAAGCTTTCTTT. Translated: CATTTGVNTEAFF. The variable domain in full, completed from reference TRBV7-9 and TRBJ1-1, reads DTGVSQNPRHKITKRGQNVTFRCDPISEHNRLYWYRQTLGQGPEFLTYFQNEAQLEKSRLLSDRFSAERPKGSFSTLEIQRTEQGDSAMYLCATTTGVNTEAFFGQGTRLTVV.

In nucleotides, the CDR3 is TGTGCCAGCAAGGGGACTTCCCCTTCGGATACGCAGTATTTT. Encoded protein: CASKGTSPSDTQYF. The chain carries TRBV9 and TRBJ2-3; TRBD2 is a possible D gene (6 bases). CDR3 size: 14 residues. The germline gives CDR1 SGDLS, CDR2 YYNGEE. V dropped 6 bases and J dropped 6 bases, with 17 bases sitting between them. Full variable domain (missing parts from reference TRBV9 and TRBJ2-3): DSGVTQTPKHLITATGQRVTLRCSPRSGDLSVYWYQQSLDQGLQFLIQYYNGEERAKGNILERFSAQQFPDLHSELNLSSLELGDSALYFCASKGTSPSDTQYFGPGTRLTVL.

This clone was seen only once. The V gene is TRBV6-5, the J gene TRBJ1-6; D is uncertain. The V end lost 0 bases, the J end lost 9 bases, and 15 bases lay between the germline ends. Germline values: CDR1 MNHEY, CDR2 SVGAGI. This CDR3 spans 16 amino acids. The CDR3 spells CASSYSSPGSSSPLHF. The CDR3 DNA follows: TGTGCCAGCAGTTACTCCAGCCCCGGGTCGAGTTCACCCCTCCACTTT.

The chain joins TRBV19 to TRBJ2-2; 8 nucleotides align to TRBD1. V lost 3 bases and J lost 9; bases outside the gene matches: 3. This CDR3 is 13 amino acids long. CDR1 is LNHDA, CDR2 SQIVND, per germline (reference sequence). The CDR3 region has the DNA TGTGCCAGTAGTATGCAGGGGGCAAGGGAGCTGTTTTTT. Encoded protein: CASSMQGARELFF.

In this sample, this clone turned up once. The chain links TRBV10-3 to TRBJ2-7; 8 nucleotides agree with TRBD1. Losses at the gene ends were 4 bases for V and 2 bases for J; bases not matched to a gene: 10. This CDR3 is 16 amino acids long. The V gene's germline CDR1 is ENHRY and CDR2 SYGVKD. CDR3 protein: CAISGTGSPSTYEQYF. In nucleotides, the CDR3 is TGTGCCATCAGTGGGACAGGGTCCCCCTCTACCTACGAGCAGTACTTC.

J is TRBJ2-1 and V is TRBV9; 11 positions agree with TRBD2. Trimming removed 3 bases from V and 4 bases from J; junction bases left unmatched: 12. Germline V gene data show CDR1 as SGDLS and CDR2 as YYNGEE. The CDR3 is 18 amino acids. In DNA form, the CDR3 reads TGTGCCAGCAGCGAGCCCCTCCCGTCTAGCGGGAGGTACAATGAGCAGTTCTTC. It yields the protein CASSEPLPSSGRYNEQFF.

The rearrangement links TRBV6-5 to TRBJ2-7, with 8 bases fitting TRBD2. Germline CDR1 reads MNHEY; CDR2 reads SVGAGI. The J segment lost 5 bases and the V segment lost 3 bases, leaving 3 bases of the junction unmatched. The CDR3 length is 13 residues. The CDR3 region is CASSYPGGNEQYF. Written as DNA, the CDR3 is TGTGCCAGCAGTTATCCGGGAGGGAACGAGCAGTACTTC.

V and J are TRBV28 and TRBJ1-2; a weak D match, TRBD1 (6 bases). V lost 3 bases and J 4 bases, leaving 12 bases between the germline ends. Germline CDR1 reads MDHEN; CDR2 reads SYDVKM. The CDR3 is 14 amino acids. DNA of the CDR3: TGTGCCAGCAGTTTCCGGGCCAGGGGCTATGGCTACACCTTC. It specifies CASSFRARGYGYTF.